Following are 32 T cell receptor beta chains from one sample sequenced in a study of blood T cell repertoires in COVID-19. TCRdb's copy holds only in-frame clones and misses some; the assay was immunoSEQ multiplex PCR. This table holds about 130,000 clones, around 83% found once. What was sequenced was peripheral blood. Receptors were obtained from a human donor in a cohort sampled during active COVID-19.

This chain connects TRBV6-5 to TRBJ1-1; 7 positions match TRBD1. The ends lost 9 bases at V and 4 bases at J; junction bases unmatched: 5. The CDR3 runs 12 residues. Germline-derived CDR1 and CDR2 are MNHEY and SVGAGI. The CDR3 DNA reads TGTGCCAGAGACAGGGATATCACTGAAGCTTTCTTT. Protein sequence: CARDRDITEAFF.

In its sample, this clone was seen a few times. The chain links TRBV7-2 to TRBJ1-1; TRBD1 agrees at 8 bases. Germline CDR1 SGHTA, CDR2 FQGNSA. V lost 1 base to trimming and J lost 4 bases; unmatched junction nucleotides: 8. CDR3 length: 16 amino acids. CDR3 region: CASSLVTTGVGTEAFF. The CDR3 nucleotides are TGTGCCAGCAGCTTAGTTACGACAGGGGTCGGCACTGAAGCTTTCTTT.

The chain couples TRBV6-5 to TRBJ1-1; 11 bases align to TRBD1. The CDR3 loop spans 14 amino acids. The V segment lost 10 bases and the J segment 2 bases; nucleotides outside the gene matches: 6. Germline V lookup: CDR1 MNHEY, CDR2 SVGAGI. The CDR3 DNA follows: TGTGCCATCAGGACAGGGGGCTACAACACTGAAGCTTTCTTT. Amino acids: CAIRTGGYNTEAFF.

This rearrangement joins TRBV10-2 to TRBJ1-5; D might be TRBD1 (5 bases). Germline CDR1 is WSHSY and CDR2 is SAAADI. This CDR3 region has 15 residues. Trimming took off 6 bases at V and 4 bases at J, with 16 bases between the two ends. Written as DNA, the CDR3 is TGCGCCAGCAGGGAGACACAGGAACAAAATCAGCCCCAGCATTTT. Its translation is CASRETQEQNQPQHF.

This chain connects TRBV9 to TRBJ2-3; TRBD2 aligns across 11 bases. This CDR3 has 15 amino acids. The germline V gene encodes CDR1 SGDLS and CDR2 YYNGEE. Germline trimming cut 3 bases from V and 3 bases from J; bases unmatched to any gene: 3. In DNA, the CDR3 is TGTGCCAGCAGCGCGGGACTAGCGGAAACAGATACGCAGTATTTT. This codes for CASSAGLAETDTQYF. Full variable domain (missing parts from reference TRBV9 and TRBJ2-3): DSGVTQTPKHLITATGQRVTLRCSPRSGDLSVYWYQQSLDQGLQFLIQYYNGEERAKGNILERFSAQQFPDLHSELNLSSLELGDSALYFCASSAGLAETDTQYFGPGTRLTVL.

Details on this clone: Other DNA sequences in this sample translate to the same CDR3. The V and J genes are TRBV27 and TRBJ1-2; perhaps TRBD1 as D (5 bases). V was trimmed by 3 bases and J by 4 bases, leaving 9 bases between them. The CDR3 length is 13 residues. Germline V gene lookup returns CDR1 MNHEY and CDR2 SMNVEV (reference sequence). CDR3 sequence reads: CASSFQGFYGYTF. For the CDR3, the DNA is TGTGCCAGCAGTTTCCAGGGTTTCTATGGCTACACCTTC.

This rearrangement joins TRBV19 to TRBJ2-1, with 12 nucleotides matching TRBD2. The CDR3 length is 15 residues. After removal of 7 bases from V and 7 bases from J, the junction contained 8 bases not matched to a gene. Germline CDR1 reads LNHDA; CDR2 reads SQIVND (reference sequence). For the CDR3, the DNA is TGTGCCAGTAATCAACTAGCGGGAGGAGATAATGAGCAGTTCTTC. Translating gives CASNQLAGGDNEQFF.

The rearrangement links TRBV19 to TRBJ2-5, with D possibly TRBD1 on 5 matching bases. Germline V gene lookup returns CDR1 LNHDA and CDR2 SQIVND (reference sequence). Trimming shortened V by 5 bases and J by 0 bases, and 19 bases separated the two germline ends. This CDR3 has 17 residues. For the CDR3, the DNA is TGTGCCAGTAGTCCCCGGACAAGCAAGGGCAACCAAGAGACCCAGTACTTC. Protein: CASSPRTSKGNQETQYF.

The table lists this clone with a count of one. The chain combines TRBV19 with TRBJ1-2, with D possibly being TRBD1 (5 bases). Germline V CDR1 and CDR2: LNHDA, SQIVND (reference sequence). V was pared by 10 bases and J by 3 bases, with 15 bases between. This CDR3 is 13 amino acids long. CDR3 protein: CATGGGIYYGYTF. The CDR3 DNA is TGTGCCACCGGGGGGGGGATCTACTATGGCTACACCTTC.

The chain couples TRBV7-9 to TRBJ1-2; D gene unclear. V lost 0 bases and J 8 bases, leaving 13 bases between the germline ends. This CDR3 contains 14 residues. CDR1 is SEHNR and CDR2 is FQNEAQ in the germline V gene (reference sequence). The CDR3 protein is CASSLAGRVYGYTF. The CDR3, as DNA: TGTGCCAGCAGCTTAGCGGGTCGGGTTTACGGCTACACCTTC. Based on the CDR3 plus reference TRBV7-9 and TRBJ1-2, the full variable domain is DTGVSQNPRHKITKRGQNVTFRCDPISEHNRLYWYRQTLGQGPEFLTYFQNEAQLEKSRLLSDRFSAERPKGSFSTLEIQRTEQGDSAMYLCASSLAGRVYGYTFGSGTRLTVV.

The chain recombines TRBV3-1 (or the pseudogene TRBV3-2) with TRBJ1-1; maybe TRBD1 (5 bases). The CDR3 runs 14 residues. Between the trimmed V and J ends, which lost 4 bases and 0 bases, there was a span of 9 bases. Germline V CDR1 and CDR2: LGHDT, YNNKEL (reference sequence). CDR3 sequence: CASSLPGMNTEAFF. In DNA, the CDR3 is TGTGCCAGCAGCCTCCCAGGGATGAACACTGAAGCTTTCTTT.

The chain links TRBV5-5 to TRBJ1-2, with D tentatively TRBD1 (6 bases). Germline loops: CDR1 SGHKS, CDR2 YYEKEE (reference sequence). The CDR3 covers 14 residues. The V end was cut by 4 bases, the J end by 8 bases, with 18 bases between. The CDR3, as DNA: TGTGCCAGCAGCCTCGGACAGAAAGGTGGAGGCTACACCTTC. This translates into CASSLGQKGGGYTF. Looking up the rest from reference TRBV5-5 and TRBJ1-2 gives the full variable domain: DAGVTQSPTHLIKTRGQQVTLRCSPISGHKSVSWYQQVLGQGPQFIFQYYEKEERGRGNFPDRFSARQFPNYSSELNVNALLLGDSALYLCASSLGQKGGGYTFGSGTRLTVV.

The CDR3 DNA sequence: TGTGCCAGCAGCTTTCCTAGCGGGAGTCAAGAGACCCAGTACTTC. Its protein is CASSFPSGSQETQYF. V gene TRBV5-6 combines with J gene TRBJ2-5; 10 bases fit TRBD2. CDR3 length equals 15 residues. Germline CDR1 and CDR2: SGHDT and YYEEEE. The V and J ends lost 2 bases and 2 bases, in that order; junction bases with no gene match: 3.

CDR3 region: CASSPTGTGKTEAFF. In DNA, the CDR3 is TGTGCCAGCAGTCCGACGGGGACAGGGAAGACTGAAGCTTTCTTT. V gene TRBV27 combines with J gene TRBJ1-1, with 9 bases matching TRBD1. The CDR3 has 15 residues. With 5 bases clipped from V and 5 bases from J, the junction kept 9 bases outside the gene matches. The germline V gene has CDR1 MNHEY and CDR2 SMNVEV (reference sequence).

V and J are TRBV10-3 and TRBJ1-1; no clear D. Germline V gives CDR1 ENHRY, CDR2 SYGVKD. This CDR3 contains 13 residues. V lost 4 bases and J 5 bases, leaving 11 bases between the germline ends. DNA of the CDR3: TGTGCCATCAGTGCCGGGGTCGGAACTGAAGCTTTCTTT. Translating gives CAISAGVGTEAFF.

The chain links TRBV27 to TRBJ1-6; D is uncertain. This CDR3 is 13 amino acids long. Germline-derived CDR1 and CDR2 are MNHEY and SMNVEV (reference sequence). V was trimmed by 5 bases and J by 8 bases, leaving 10 bases between them. This CDR3 reads CASSPFRDSPLHF. In DNA, the CDR3 is TGTGCCAGCAGTCCCTTTCGGGATTCACCCCTCCACTTT.

This sequence joins TRBV3-1 (or the pseudogene TRBV3-2) and TRBJ2-7, with 7 bases matching TRBD1. CDR3 length: 15 amino acids. V trimming: 1 base; J trimming: 3 bases; junction bases outside the gene matches: 6. Germline V gives CDR1 LGHDT, CDR2 YNNKEL (reference sequence). The CDR3 loop reads CASSQVLGQHYEQYF. For the CDR3, the DNA is TGTGCCAGCAGCCAAGTCTTGGGACAGCACTACGAGCAGTACTTC.

Regarding this clone: The sample has other DNA sequences that encode this CDR3 too. The chain recombines TRBV29-1 with TRBJ1-2; maybe TRBD1 (6 bases). The CDR3 totals 13 residues. Looked up from germline, CDR1 is SQVTM and CDR2 is ANQGSEA. Trimming pared 7 bases from V and 4 bases from J, leaving 16 bases between. The CDR3 spells CSANTGTFYGYTF. Written as DNA, the CDR3 is TGCAGCGCAAACACCGGGACATTCTATGGCTACACCTTC.

V gene TRBV19 combines with J gene TRBJ2-7; 7 bases fit TRBD2. V dropped 1 base and J dropped 0; count of bases not matched to a gene: 3. The CDR3 spans 15 residues. CDR1 and CDR2 (germline): LNHDA, SQIVND (reference sequence). CDR3 nucleotides: TGTGCCAGTAGTATAGGCGGGGGTCACTCCTACGAGCAGTACTTC. Protein sequence: CASSIGGGHSYEQYF.

The chain joins TRBV6-2 or TRBV6-3 to TRBJ2-7; 11 nucleotides agree with TRBD2. V trimming: 6 bases; J trimming: 2 bases; junction bases outside the gene matches: 3. Germline-derived CDR1 and CDR2 are MNHEY and SVGEGT. The CDR3 is 14 residues long. The CDR3 loop is CASSQGLAAYEQYV. The DNA of the CDR3 is TGTGCCAGCAGCCAGGGACTAGCGGCCTACGAGCAGTACGTC.

The chain employs TRBV30 and TRBJ2-1; 9 nucleotides align to TRBD1. Per the germline V gene, CDR1 is GTSNPN and CDR2 is SVGIG (reference sequence). The CDR3 has 14 residues. The trim removed 2 bases at V and 7 bases at J, leaving 6 bases unmatched. CDR3 DNA sequence: TGTGCCTGGAGTTCCGGGACAGGGAAAAATGAGCAGTTCTTC. Protein: CAWSSGTGKNEQFF.

The V and J genes are TRBV2 and TRBJ2-5; TRBD1 aligns across 9 bases. After removal of 2 bases from V and 5 bases from J, the junction contained 15 bases not matched to a gene. Germline CDR1 is SNHLY and CDR2 is FYNNEI. CDR3 length: 18 amino acids. CDR3 sequence reads: CASSEPRDRDVRRETQYF. CDR3 DNA: TGTGCCAGCAGTGAACCCCGGGACAGGGATGTGAGAAGGGAGACCCAGTACTTC. Drawing the rest from reference TRBV2 and TRBJ2-5, the complete variable domain is EPEVTQTPSHQVTQMGQEVILRCVPISNHLYFYWYRQILGQKVEFLVSFYNNEISEKSEIFDDQFSVERPDGSNFTLKIRSTKLEDSAMYFCASSEPRDRDVRRETQYFGPGTRLLVL.

The V and J genes are TRBV5-1 and TRBJ1-5; weak D call: TRBD1 (5 bases). Germline loops: CDR1 SGHRS, CDR2 YFSETQ. V shed 0 bases and J shed 6 bases, with 10 bases lying between them. This CDR3 comprises 14 residues. The CDR3 DNA is TGCGCCAGCAGCTTGGGATCGGGGGGTCAGCCCCAGCATTTT. Residues: CASSLGSGGQPQHF.

The chain recombines TRBV19 with TRBJ2-2; a weak D match, TRBD2 (5 bases). CDR1 and CDR2 (germline): LNHDA, SQIVND (reference sequence). The CDR3 runs 15 residues. The V gene lost 6 bases and the J gene lost 4 bases, with 15 bases spanning the gap. The CDR3: CASRPFGGPTGELFF. CDR3 DNA: TGTGCCAGTAGGCCTTTCGGCGGGCCCACCGGGGAGCTGTTTTTT. The variable domain in full, with the rest retrieved from reference TRBV19 and TRBJ2-2, is DGGITQSPKYLFRKEGQNVTLSCEQNLNHDAMYWYRQDPGQGLRLIYYSQIVNDFQKGDIAEGYSVSREKKESFPLTVTSAQKNPTAFYLCASRPFGGPTGELFFGEGSRLTVL.

The chain uses TRBV6-2 or TRBV6-3 and TRBJ1-1; 8 nucleotides align to TRBD1. The germline V gene encodes CDR1 MNHEY and CDR2 SVGEGT. Trimming at V came to 2 bases and at J to 3 bases, leaving 8 bases not matched to a gene. The CDR3 contains 16 residues. The CDR3 DNA reads TGTGCCAGCAGTTACGGGCAGGGGGCCCCTTACACTGAAGCTTTCTTT. Translating it yields CASSYGQGAPYTEAFF.

The chain carries TRBV5-1 and TRBJ2-7; possible D gene TRBD2, 5 bases. CDR1 and CDR2 (germline): SGHRS, YFSETQ. This CDR3 is built from 13 residues. The V and J ends lost 4 bases and 7 bases respectively, with 15 bases between them. The CDR3 region has the DNA TGCGCCAGCAGCCCCGAAGGAGGAGGAGAGCAGTACGTC. It specifies CASSPEGGGEQYV.

The V and J genes are TRBV7-8 and TRBJ1-3, with 8 positions matching TRBD1. The CDR3 loop spans 15 amino acids. V dropped 5 bases and J dropped 0; count of bases not matched to a gene: 3. Germline loops: CDR1 SGHVS, CDR2 FQNEAQ. The CDR3 region has the DNA TGTGCCAGCAGCGAGGGACAGGACTCTGGAAACACCATATATTTT. Protein sequence: CASSEGQDSGNTIYF.

The genes are TRBV27 and TRBJ2-5; D is uncertain. Trimming removed 5 bases from V and 0 bases from J, with 4 bases in between. CDR3 length: 12 amino acids. The germline CDR1 and CDR2 sequences are MNHEY and SMNVEV (reference sequence). CDR3 in DNA: TGTGCCAGCAGTAACTACCAAGAGACCCAGTACTTC. The encoded protein is CASSNYQETQYF.

This clone was observed once. J is TRBJ1-1 and V is TRBV6-5; the D is unclear. CDR1 and CDR2 (germline): MNHEY, SVGAGI. Trimming shortened V by 0 bases and J by 10 bases, and 15 bases separated the two germline ends. CDR3 length: 14 residues. The CDR3 coding sequence is TGTGCCAGCAGTTACTCGCCCTCCGAGCGGGGAGCTTTCTTT. Translation gives CASSYSPSERGAFF.

For the CDR3, the DNA is TGTGCCAGCAGCTTAGTGAATACAGGGGGCAGAGGGTACGAGCAGTACTTC. It yields the protein CASSLVNTGGRGYEQYF. V and J are TRBV7-9 and TRBJ2-7, with TRBD1 matching over 9 bases. The CDR3 totals 17 residues. Per germline, CDR1 SEHNR and CDR2 FQNEAQ (reference sequence). The V segment lost 1 base and the J segment 4 bases; nucleotides outside the gene matches: 11.

The chain uses TRBV30 and TRBJ1-2, with a weak D call TRBD1 (5 bases). Trimming took 0 bases from V and 5 from J, leaving 10 bases between them. This CDR3 spans 13 amino acids. The germline gives CDR1 GTSNPN, CDR2 SVGIG (reference sequence). The CDR3 DNA is TGTGCCTGGAGTGTACAGGCTATTTATGGCTACACCTTC. Translated: CAWSVQAIYGYTF. Complete variable domain (other parts from reference TRBV30 and TRBJ1-2): SQTIHQWPATLVQPVGSPLSLECTVEGTSNPNLYWYRQAAGRGLQLLFYSVGIGQISSEVPQNLSASRPQDRQFILSSKKLLLSDSGFYLCAWSVQAIYGYTFGSGTRLTVV.

CDR3 sequence (DNA): TGTGCCAGCAGCATCCGACTTAAGTCCGAGCAGTACTTC. Residues: CASSIRLKSEQYF. V is TRBV13 and J is TRBJ2-7; D unresolved. Germline-derived CDR1 and CDR2 are PRHDT and FYEKMQ (reference sequence). The CDR3 is 13 residues long. The ends were cut back, 5 bases at V and 6 bases at J, with 14 bases in the middle.